What follows are 11 T cell receptor beta chains derived from one specimen sequenced in a study of blood T cell repertoires in COVID-19. Data came from immunoSEQ multiplex PCR; TCRdb stores just in-frame clones and leaves some out. The sample has roughly 68,000 clones; roughly 87% are singletons. The source material was peripheral blood. These receptors were taken from a man in his fifties or sixties with COVID-19, enrolled during active disease.

V is TRBV10-3 and J is TRBJ2-3, with 8 bases that match TRBD2. The germline V gene has CDR1 ENHRY and CDR2 SYGVKD. The trim removed 4 bases at V and 1 base at J, leaving 10 bases unmatched. This CDR3 contains 17 residues. CDR3 DNA sequence: TGTGCCATCAGTGTGGGGCGGGAGGAGGTCGGCACAGATACGCAGTATTTT. This translates into CAISVGREEVGTDTQYF.

The chain has TRBV19 and TRBJ2-2; D uncertain. This CDR3 has 13 residues. From germline, CDR1 is LNHDA and CDR2 SQIVND (reference sequence). Trimming removed 3 bases at V and 7 bases at J, with 9 bases between. The CDR3 protein is CASSISTFGELFF. CDR3 nucleotide sequence: TGTGCCAGTAGTATTAGTACTTTCGGGGAGCTGTTTTTT.

This clone occurred once. The rearrangement uses TRBV5-4 and TRBJ2-7; TRBD1 aligns across 10 bases. Germline V gene data show CDR1 as SGHNT and CDR2 as YYREEE (reference sequence). The CDR3 has 15 residues. V was pared by 4 bases and J by 4 bases, with 8 bases of the junction left unmatched. CDR3 coding DNA: TGTGCCAGCAGCACTCGACAGGGGGCTAAGTACGAGCAGTACTTC. It yields the protein CASSTRQGAKYEQYF.

The rearrangement links TRBV28 to TRBJ1-5, with D uncertain. Trimming left V 4 bases short and J 4 bases short, with 8 bases between. The CDR3 spans 13 residues. Per germline, CDR1 MDHEN and CDR2 SYDVKM. The CDR3 protein is CASSSTPNQPQHF. The CDR3 DNA sequence: TGTGCCAGCAGTTCCACACCTAATCAGCCCCAGCATTTT.

The CDR3 bases are TGCGCCAGCAGTCCCGGACAGGCGGGCTATGGCTACACCTTC. Translation gives CASSPGQAGYGYTF. The V and J genes are TRBV4-3 and TRBJ1-2, with 7 bases matching TRBD1. Germline CDR1 is LGHNA and CDR2 is YSLEER. The CDR3 loop spans 14 amino acids. V was pared by 6 bases and J by 4 bases, with 8 bases of the junction left unmatched.

On this clone itself: Other DNA variants within this sample encode the same CDR3. For the CDR3, the DNA is TGTGCCAGCAGCCCCTCGGTAAGAGAGCAGTACTTC. Its protein is CASSPSVREQYF. This chain connects TRBV7-2 to TRBJ2-7; D is unclear. Per germline, CDR1 SGHTA and CDR2 FQGNSA. Trimming cost V 5 bases and J 7 bases, with 12 bases left between them. There are 12 residues in the CDR3. The whole variable domain, remainder taken from reference TRBV7-2 and TRBJ2-7, is GAGVSQSPSNKVTEKGKDVELRCDPISGHTALYWYRQSLGQGLEFLIYFQGNSAPDKSGLPSDRFSAERTGGSVSTLTIQRTQQEDSAVYLCASSPSVREQYFGPGTRLTVT.

V gene TRBV5-8 combines with J gene TRBJ2-1; 8 bases map to TRBD2. CDR3 length: 15 residues. Germline V gene lookup returns CDR1 SGHTS and CDR2 YDEGEE. The J segment lost 8 bases and the V segment lost 4 bases, leaving 11 bases of the junction unmatched. Here the CDR3 reads CASSGSGRGEDEQFF. For the CDR3, the DNA is TGTGCCAGCAGCGGATCGGGGCGGGGGGAGGATGAGCAGTTCTTC. Full variable domain (rest looked up from reference TRBV5-8 and TRBJ2-1): EAGVTQSPTHLIKTRGQQATLRCSPISGHTSVYWYQQALGLGLQFLLWYDEGEERNRGNFPPRFSGRQFPNYSSELNVNALELEDSALYLCASSGSGRGEDEQFFGPGTRLTVL.

This clone appeared a few times. The J gene is TRBJ1-3, the V gene TRBV11-1; D possibly corresponds to TRBD1 (5 bases). The CDR3 consists of 14 residues. Trimming shortened V by 5 bases and J by 0 bases, and 8 bases separated the two germline ends. CDR1 is SGHAT and CDR2 is FQDESV in the germline V gene (reference sequence). The CDR3 sequence: CASSRQISGNTIYF. The CDR3 region has the DNA TGTGCCAGCAGCCGACAGATCTCTGGAAACACCATATATTTT.

In the case of this clone: One end of the junction varies from germline; a read error may be responsible. The V call is TRBV7-7, the J call TRBJ2-3, with D possibly being TRBD2 (5 bases). The CDR3 runs to 16 residues. Germline V lookup: CDR1 SSHAT, CDR2 FNYEAQ (reference sequence). The CDR3 sequence is CASSLNGDGVGDTQYF. The CDR3 DNA is TGTGCTAGCAGCTTAAACGGGGATGGGGTCGGGGATACGCAGTATTTT.

The V call is TRBV5-4, the J call TRBJ2-2, with 7 bases fitting TRBD1. The ends lost 6 bases at V and 3 bases at J; junction bases unmatched: 8. This CDR3 spans 15 amino acids. CDR1 is SGHNT, CDR2 YYREEE, per germline (reference sequence). Here the CDR3 DNA reads TGTGCCAGCACCACACAGGGGTGGGACACCGGGGAGCTGTTTTTT. This sequence encodes CASTTQGWDTGELFF.

This rearrangement joins TRBV6-2 or TRBV6-3 to TRBJ1-2; a weak D match, TRBD1 (5 bases). V lost 2 bases, J lost 12 bases, and 13 bases lay in between. Germline loops: CDR1 MNHEY, CDR2 SVGEGT. This CDR3 is 12 amino acids long. The CDR3 DNA follows: TGTGCCAGCAGTTACGCCCCCGGAGGGGACACCTTC. Protein: CASSYAPGGDTF.